Shown below are 18 T cell receptor beta chains from a single sample sequenced in a study of response to subunit inactivated influenza vaccine (dated by TCRdb to 2017 to 2018). Receptors were amplified or captured by RT-PCR. These reads were obtained on an Illumina HiSeq 2500. The public reads were reprocessed in TCRdb via fastp at Q25 and MiXCR, keeping in-frame beta chains. Rows merge per CDR3 protein into single entries with the most common DNA and genes. The sample contains hundreds of thousands of distinct CDR3 sequences, 11% of them found a single time. The ten most abundant clones make up about 11% of the sample. These data were also filed under a second study, of T cells expressing NK-cell markers. As the second paper documents: The TCR beta cDNA libraries were made using 5'RACE template switching, a step that added both a universal primer site and unique molecular identifiers.

The sample here was PBMCs from blood, taken on the day of vaccination. The source is a man between 45 and 60 years old who received an inactivated influenza vaccine. Donor details come from another sample of the same person, matched by shared clones.

V gene TRBV18 combines with J gene TRBJ1-2; D is possibly TRBD1 (6 bases). The CDR3 runs to 12 residues. The germline gives CDR1 KGHSH, CDR2 LQKENI. V was shortened by 3 bases and J by 8 bases, with 10 bases between the two germline ends. CDR3 DNA sequence: TGTGCCAGCTCACCTGACAGGCACGGCTACACCTTC. Translation: CASSPDRHGYTF.

Ten or more counts support this clonotype. The chain combines TRBV2 with TRBJ2-6; D tentatively reads TRBD1 or TRBD2 (5 bases each). The CDR3 runs to 15 residues. CDR1 SNHLY and CDR2 FYNNEI come from the germline V gene. V dropped 3 bases and J dropped 4 bases, with 10 bases sitting between them. The CDR3 region is CASSEWGNGANVLTF. The CDR3 region has the DNA TGTGCCAGCAGTGAGTGGGGGAACGGGGCCAACGTCCTGACTTTC.

V gene TRBV12-3 or TRBV12-4 combines with J gene TRBJ2-2; the match to TRBD2 covers 7 bases. V was clipped by 0 bases and J by 7 bases; unmatched bases: 2. This CDR3 has 14 amino acids. CDR3 in amino acids: CASSLAGRGGELFF. The CDR3 bases are TGTGCCAGCAGTTTAGCGGGGAGGGGCGGGGAGCTGTTTTTT.

This clonotype was counted between two and nine times. The chain joins TRBV7-8 to TRBJ1-1; D might be TRBD1 (5 bases). The length of the CDR3 is 16 residues. Germline V gene data show CDR1 as SGHVS and CDR2 as FQNEAQ. V lost 5 bases and J 3 bases, leaving 19 bases between the germline ends. The CDR3 sequence is CASSKTGWGGDTEAFF. The DNA for the CDR3 is TGTGCCAGCAGCAAAACGGGGTGGGGAGGGGACACTGAAGCTTTCTTT.

The V gene is TRBV11-1, the J gene TRBJ2-6; no clear D gene. CDR1 and CDR2 (germline): SGHAT, FQDESV (reference sequence). Trimming left V 3 bases short and J 0 bases short, with 15 bases between. The CDR3 totals 18 residues. CDR3 coding DNA: TGTGCCAGCAGCTTCTCATCCAAACTGCTCTCTGGGGCCAACGTCCTGACTTTC. As protein: CASSFSSKLLSGANVLTF.

The chain joins TRBV7-8 to TRBJ2-1; no definite D call. Trimming pared 2 bases from V and 9 bases from J, leaving 11 bases between. CDR1 and CDR2 (germline): SGHVS, FQNEAQ. This CDR3 spans 13 amino acids. The CDR3, as DNA: TGTGCCAGCAGCTTAACCGGGTGGGGTGAGCAGTTCTTC. Its translation: CASSLTGWGEQFF.

The sample holds a few counts of this clonotype. The J gene is TRBJ2-7, the V gene TRBV20-1; 7 positions match TRBD2. V trimming: 6 bases; J trimming: 3 bases; junction bases outside the gene matches: 8. The CDR3 spans 13 residues. CDR1 and CDR2 (germline): DFQATT, SNEGSKA (reference sequence). CDR3 DNA sequence: TGCAGTGCGAAAACGGGAGGACGCTACGAGCAGTACTTC. Protein sequence: CSAKTGGRYEQYF.

This clonotype was seen a handful of times. V usage is TRBV5-8 and J usage is TRBJ2-2; 9 nucleotides line up with TRBD2. The germline CDR1 and CDR2 sequences are SGHTS and YDEGEE. With V trimmed by 0 bases and J by 5 bases, 8 bases remained unmatched. The CDR3 contains 17 residues. CDR3 region: CASSLESAGGHTGELFF. CDR3 DNA sequence: TGTGCCAGCAGCTTGGAGTCAGCGGGAGGACATACCGGGGAGCTGTTTTTT.

This clonotype was found a few times. The V and J genes are TRBV27 and TRBJ1-1; no firm D call. Between the trimmed V and J ends, which lost 1 base and 1 base, there was a span of 10 bases. The CDR3 length is 15 residues. From germline, CDR1 is MNHEY and CDR2 SMNVEV (reference sequence). The CDR3 DNA reads TGTGCCAGCAGTTTATTTCCGGGGAGGAACACTGAAGCTTTCTTT. It specifies CASSLFPGRNTEAFF.

The V call is TRBV7-9, the J call TRBJ2-2; D perhaps matches TRBD2 (5 bases). Germline V gene sequence: CDR1 SEHNR, CDR2 FQNEAQ (reference sequence). The V end lost 3 bases, the J end lost 6 bases, and 14 bases lay between the germline ends. The CDR3 runs to 15 residues. The CDR3 DNA is TGTGCCAGCAGCTTCGTCGGGAATTCTCCCGGGGAGCTGTTTTTT. It is translated as CASSFVGNSPGELFF.

This clonotype was observed at least ten times. V usage is TRBV4-2 and J usage is TRBJ2-1; 10 positions match TRBD2. Germline V gene lookup returns CDR1 LGHNA and CDR2 YNFKEQ. This CDR3 spans 15 amino acids. The junction had 5 bases not matched to a gene; V was cut back by 0 bases and J by 9 bases. The CDR3 nucleotides read TGTGCCAGCAGCCAAGATCCTAGCGGGAGCTTTGAGCAGTTCTTC. Its translation is CASSQDPSGSFEQFF.

Comments on this clonotype: A much larger clone lies one base from this, so it may be a read error. The chain couples TRBV7-9 to TRBJ1-1, with TRBD1 matching over 8 bases. The germline CDR1 and CDR2 sequences are SEHNR and FQNEAQ (reference sequence). V shed 5 bases, J shed 1 base, and the junction held 3 bases outside the gene matches. CDR3 length: 14 amino acids. As DNA, the CDR3 is TGTGCCAGCAGCCGGGGACAGGCGAACACTGAAGCTTTCTTT. This codes for CASSRGQANTEAFF.

Turning to this clonotype: The CDR3 carries no conserved terminal phenylalanine or tryptophan, so it likely arises from a read error. The gene calls are TRBV20-1 and TRBJ1-1, with 9 bases fitting TRBD1. This CDR3 comprises 15 residues. In germline, CDR1 is DFQATT, CDR2 SNEGSKA (reference sequence). J gave up 4 bases and V 1 base, and 7 bases lay outside the gene matches. The CDR3 is CSARGDRVGATEAFL. CDR3 nucleotides: TGCAGTGCTAGAGGGGACAGGGTTGGAGCCACTGAAGCTTTCTTA.

This clonotype was seen more than once but under ten times. The J gene is TRBJ2-3, the V gene TRBV27; 11 bases are shared with TRBD2. In germline, CDR1 is MNHEY, CDR2 SMNVEV (reference sequence). The CDR3 length is 18 residues. Losses at the gene ends were 2 bases for V and 0 bases for J; bases not matched to a gene: 7. The DNA for the CDR3 is TGTGCCAGCAGTTTAGGTTGGGGACTAGCGGAGAGCACAGATACGCAGTATTTT. Translated: CASSLGWGLAESTDTQYF.

This clonotype showed up just a few times. The chain links TRBV7-6 to TRBJ2-3; TRBD2 agrees at 9 bases. Trimming at V came to 4 bases and at J to 6 bases, leaving 5 bases not matched to a gene. Germline V gene lookup returns CDR1 SGHVS and CDR2 FNYEAQ. The CDR3 is 14 amino acids. The DNA for the CDR3 is TGTGCCAGCAGCTCGCGGGGGGGCCTGGATACGCAGTATTTT. This gives the protein CASSSRGGLDTQYF.

This clonotype appeared many times. The CDR3 spells CSVETGRPLEQYF. DNA for the CDR3: TGCAGCGTTGAAACCGGGAGGCCCCTCGAGCAGTACTTC. The V gene is TRBV29-1, the J gene TRBJ2-7, with 7 bases aligning to TRBD2. The CDR3 length is 13 residues. V shed 2 bases and J 6 bases; nucleotides not matched to a gene: 7. Germline V gene sequence: CDR1 SQVTM, CDR2 ANQGSEA.

A few counts support this clonotype. The CDR3 DNA sequence: TGTGCCAGCAGTTTCGACAGCGGGGGGGCCAACGTCCTGACTTTC. It yields the protein CASSFDSGGANVLTF. V and J are TRBV12-3 or TRBV12-4 and TRBJ2-6, with D perhaps TRBD2 (6 bases). The ends were cut back, 3 bases at V and 4 bases at J, with 10 bases in the middle. The CDR3 runs to 15 residues.

A few counts support this clonotype. The chain has TRBV3-1 and TRBJ2-6; either TRBD1 or TRBD2 may fit D (5 bases each). The V gene lost 1 base and the J gene lost 0 bases, with 7 bases spanning the gap. The CDR3 is made up of 16 amino acids. CDR1 and CDR2 (germline): LGHDT, YNNKEL (reference sequence). The CDR3 DNA sequence: TGTGCCAGCAGCCAAGTTGGGGGCTCTGGGGCCAACGTCCTGACTTTC. Translating it yields CASSQVGGSGANVLTF.